Presented here are 16 T cell receptor beta chains from one specimen sequenced in a study of cytotoxic CD8 clonotypes in ibrutinib-treated CLL. TCRdb's copy holds only in-frame clones and misses some; the assay was immunoSEQ multiplex PCR. Here the sample spans 100,000 to 150,000 clones, roughly 88% being singletons. Material: PBMCs, obtained after 24 months of ibrutinib treatment. These receptors all come from a human donor with chronic lymphocytic leukemia.

V usage is TRBV4-3 and J usage is TRBJ1-2; D is possibly TRBD1 (6 bases). The V end was cut by 2 bases, the J end by 2 bases, with 12 bases between. The CDR3 runs to 15 residues. Germline CDR1 is LGHNA and CDR2 is YSLEER. Here the CDR3 DNA reads TGCGCCAGCAGCCAAAAAAACACAGGGAACTATGGCTACACCTTC. Protein product: CASSQKNTGNYGYTF.

The chain joins TRBV19 to TRBJ1-2, with 7 bases identical to TRBD1. The CDR3 runs to 18 residues. From germline, CDR1 is LNHDA and CDR2 SQIVND (reference sequence). J lost 8 bases, V lost 3 bases, and 21 bases had no gene match. The CDR3 coding sequence is TGTGCCAGTAGTATCCGTAAGTTGGGGGTGGGCGACAGGGACGGCTACACCTTC. This sequence encodes CASSIRKLGVGDRDGYTF.

This clone was found once. This sequence joins TRBV7-2 and TRBJ1-1; no definite D call. This CDR3 region has 13 residues. Germline loops: CDR1 SGHTA, CDR2 FQGNSA. Trimming took 3 bases from V and 8 from J, leaving 13 bases between them. The CDR3 loop is CASSFFVTPEAFF. CDR3 nucleotide sequence: TGTGCCAGCAGCTTCTTTGTGACACCCGAAGCTTTCTTT.

The chain employs TRBV7-9 and TRBJ1-2; possibly TRBD1 for D (6 bases). With 8 bases removed from V and 4 bases from J, the gap between germline ends came to 14 bases. Germline V gene lookup returns CDR1 SEHNR and CDR2 FQNEAQ (reference sequence). The CDR3 spans 13 residues. The CDR3 sequence: CASGRTDSYGYTF. The CDR3 DNA reads TGTGCCAGCGGACGGACAGACTCCTATGGCTACACCTTC. Full variable domain (remainder filled in from reference TRBV7-9 and TRBJ1-2): DTGVSQNPRHKITKRGQNVTFRCDPISEHNRLYWYRQTLGQGPEFLTYFQNEAQLEKSRLLSDRFSAERPKGSFSTLEIQRTEQGDSAMYLCASGRTDSYGYTFGSGTRLTVV.

This chain uses TRBV12-5 with TRBJ2-7, with TRBD2 identical over 13 bases. The CDR3 spans 17 residues. V gave up 1 base and J gave up 3 bases; unmatched junction bases: 6. CDR1 and CDR2 from the germline V gene are LGHNT and FRNRAP. CDR3 sequence (DNA): TGTGCTAGTGGTTTGGCCCCGGGACTAGCGGGAAGCTACGAGCAGTACTTC. The encoded protein is CASGLAPGLAGSYEQYF.

This chain uses TRBV9 with TRBJ2-3; no clear D. Germline lookup yields CDR1 SGDLS and CDR2 YYNGEE. The CDR3 spans 12 residues. V lost 3 bases to trimming and J lost 6 bases, with 8 bases between them. The CDR3 DNA reads TGTGCCAGCAGCGCATACGGGGATACGCAGTATTTT. This sequence encodes CASSAYGDTQYF.

This clone has a single count. J is TRBJ2-7 and V is TRBV6-5, with TRBD2 identical over 9 bases. Germline loops: CDR1 MNHEY, CDR2 SVGAGI. The CDR3 runs 14 residues. V dropped 6 bases and J dropped 2; count of bases not matched to a gene: 5. DNA of the CDR3: TGTGCCAGCAGATTAGCGGGAGAAGCCTACGAGCAGTACTTC. Translation: CASRLAGEAYEQYF.

This clone was seen only once. The V call is TRBV28, the J call TRBJ2-7; 10 bases agree with TRBD2. The CDR3 loop spans 16 amino acids. Germline CDR1 MDHEN, CDR2 SYDVKM. V lost 1 base to trimming and J lost 1 base; unmatched junction nucleotides: 4. CDR3 residues: CASSLFRTSGSYEQYF. Written as DNA, the CDR3 is TGTGCCAGCAGTTTATTTCGGACTAGCGGTTCCTACGAGCAGTACTTC.

The chain joins TRBV6-1 to TRBJ1-3; D unclear. Between the trimmed V and J ends, which lost 2 bases and 4 bases, there was a span of 6 bases. The germline V gene has CDR1 MNHNS and CDR2 SASEGT. This CDR3 has 13 residues. DNA for the CDR3: TGTGCCAGCAGTGAAATTTTGGGAAACACCATATATTTT. Amino acid sequence: CASSEILGNTIYF.

The V call is TRBV4-3, the J call TRBJ1-2, with D perhaps TRBD1 (5 bases). In germline, CDR1 is LGHNA, CDR2 YSLEER. The ends were cut back, 0 bases at V and 8 bases at J, with 13 bases in the middle. The CDR3 consists of 14 residues. The CDR3 here is CASSQEVGTRGYTF. Here the CDR3 DNA reads TGCGCCAGCAGCCAAGAGGTGGGGACTCGGGGCTACACCTTC.

V is TRBV5-6 and J is TRBJ2-7; D uncertain. In germline, CDR1 is SGHDT, CDR2 YYEEEE. The CDR3 has 12 residues. V was shortened by 3 bases and J by 7 bases, with 11 bases between the two germline ends. This CDR3 is CASSSRSEEQYF. CDR3 DNA sequence: TGTGCCAGCAGCTCAAGATCAGAGGAGCAGTACTTC. The full variable domain, rest sourced from reference TRBV5-6 and TRBJ2-7, is DAGVTQSPTHLIKTRGQQVTLRCSPKSGHDTVSWYQQALGQGPQFIFQYYEEEERQRGNFPDRFSGHQFPNYSSELNVNALLLGDSALYLCASSSRSEEQYFGPGTRLTVT.

The J gene is TRBJ2-7, the V gene TRBV7-9; possibly TRBD2 for D (5 bases). Trimming pared 3 bases from V and 7 bases from J, leaving 22 bases between. Germline loops: CDR1 SEHNR, CDR2 FQNEAQ (reference sequence). The CDR3 length is 16 residues. CDR3 sequence reads: CASSFGARAVLREQYF. CDR3 in DNA: TGTGCCAGCAGCTTTGGCGCGCGGGCAGTGCTTAGGGAGCAGTACTTC.

The CDR3 DNA sequence: TGTGCCAGCAGCTTGATTCAAGCTAGCGGCTACGAGCAGTACTTC. This translates into CASSLIQASGYEQYF. V usage is TRBV5-4 and J usage is TRBJ2-7; 7 nucleotides line up with TRBD2. Trimming cost V 1 base and J 3 bases; bases outside gene matches: 7. The CDR3 extends over 15 amino acids. Germline V gene data show CDR1 as SGHNT and CDR2 as YYREEE (reference sequence).

This chain links TRBV6-6 with TRBJ2-7; 10 positions agree with TRBD1. The CDR3 extends over 14 amino acids. The ends lost 7 bases at V and 7 bases at J; junction bases unmatched: 10. Germline V gives CDR1 MNHNY, CDR2 SVGAGI (reference sequence). The CDR3 bases are TGTGCCAGCATTGGGGACAGGGGTGAAGGGGAGCAGTACTTC. Its protein is CASIGDRGEGEQYF.

The chain has TRBV6-5 and TRBJ1-4; 8 bases match TRBD1. Losses at the gene ends were 6 bases for V and 4 bases for J; bases not matched to a gene: 7. This CDR3 is built from 15 residues. Germline CDR1 reads MNHEY; CDR2 reads SVGAGI. The CDR3 here is CASRSTGGLNEKLFF. Written as DNA, the CDR3 is TGTGCCAGCAGAAGTACAGGGGGGCTTAATGAAAAACTGTTTTTT.

J is TRBJ1-2 and V is TRBV19; a possible D gene is TRBD1 (5 bases). This CDR3 spans 16 amino acids. CDR1 is LNHDA and CDR2 is SQIVND in the germline V gene (reference sequence). V lost 1 base to trimming and J lost 6 bases, with 18 bases between them. DNA for the CDR3: TGTGCCAGTAGTATAGCCTCCTGGGGGAGAAAGGATGGCTACACCTTC. Translated, it gives CASSIASWGRKDGYTF. Filled out from reference TRBV19 and TRBJ1-2, the complete variable domain reads DGGITQSPKYLFRKEGQNVTLSCEQNLNHDAMYWYRQDPGQGLRLIYYSQIVNDFQKGDIAEGYSVSREKKESFPLTVTSAQKNPTAFYLCASSIASWGRKDGYTFGSGTRLTVV.